The T cell receptor beta chain under discussion was sequenced for a study of response to subunit inactivated influenza vaccine. Study results and limitations: Authors suggested each seasonal influenza vaccination recruits few new T cells.

TCRdb re-analysed the RT-PCR reads in MiXCR, keeping a single row per CDR3 protein. The sample yields a few hundred thousand distinct CDR3 sequences, 11% to 15% seen once. Concerning this clonotype: Its target is unknown. A read error may produce the germline difference seen at one junction end.

The CDR3 totals 15 residues. Germline CDR1 is SGHRS and CDR2 is YFSETQ. This material consisted of PBMCs from blood, taken less than 13 days after vaccination. This rearrangement joins TRBV5-1 to TRBJ2-4; tentative D call: TRBD2 (5 bases). This TCR was recovered from a man aged 50-60 years who received an inactivated influenza vaccine. The CDR3 region is CASSLGGGAQNIQYF. The CDR3, as DNA: TGCGCCAGCAGCTTAGGAGGTGGAGCCCAAAACATTCAGTACTTC.